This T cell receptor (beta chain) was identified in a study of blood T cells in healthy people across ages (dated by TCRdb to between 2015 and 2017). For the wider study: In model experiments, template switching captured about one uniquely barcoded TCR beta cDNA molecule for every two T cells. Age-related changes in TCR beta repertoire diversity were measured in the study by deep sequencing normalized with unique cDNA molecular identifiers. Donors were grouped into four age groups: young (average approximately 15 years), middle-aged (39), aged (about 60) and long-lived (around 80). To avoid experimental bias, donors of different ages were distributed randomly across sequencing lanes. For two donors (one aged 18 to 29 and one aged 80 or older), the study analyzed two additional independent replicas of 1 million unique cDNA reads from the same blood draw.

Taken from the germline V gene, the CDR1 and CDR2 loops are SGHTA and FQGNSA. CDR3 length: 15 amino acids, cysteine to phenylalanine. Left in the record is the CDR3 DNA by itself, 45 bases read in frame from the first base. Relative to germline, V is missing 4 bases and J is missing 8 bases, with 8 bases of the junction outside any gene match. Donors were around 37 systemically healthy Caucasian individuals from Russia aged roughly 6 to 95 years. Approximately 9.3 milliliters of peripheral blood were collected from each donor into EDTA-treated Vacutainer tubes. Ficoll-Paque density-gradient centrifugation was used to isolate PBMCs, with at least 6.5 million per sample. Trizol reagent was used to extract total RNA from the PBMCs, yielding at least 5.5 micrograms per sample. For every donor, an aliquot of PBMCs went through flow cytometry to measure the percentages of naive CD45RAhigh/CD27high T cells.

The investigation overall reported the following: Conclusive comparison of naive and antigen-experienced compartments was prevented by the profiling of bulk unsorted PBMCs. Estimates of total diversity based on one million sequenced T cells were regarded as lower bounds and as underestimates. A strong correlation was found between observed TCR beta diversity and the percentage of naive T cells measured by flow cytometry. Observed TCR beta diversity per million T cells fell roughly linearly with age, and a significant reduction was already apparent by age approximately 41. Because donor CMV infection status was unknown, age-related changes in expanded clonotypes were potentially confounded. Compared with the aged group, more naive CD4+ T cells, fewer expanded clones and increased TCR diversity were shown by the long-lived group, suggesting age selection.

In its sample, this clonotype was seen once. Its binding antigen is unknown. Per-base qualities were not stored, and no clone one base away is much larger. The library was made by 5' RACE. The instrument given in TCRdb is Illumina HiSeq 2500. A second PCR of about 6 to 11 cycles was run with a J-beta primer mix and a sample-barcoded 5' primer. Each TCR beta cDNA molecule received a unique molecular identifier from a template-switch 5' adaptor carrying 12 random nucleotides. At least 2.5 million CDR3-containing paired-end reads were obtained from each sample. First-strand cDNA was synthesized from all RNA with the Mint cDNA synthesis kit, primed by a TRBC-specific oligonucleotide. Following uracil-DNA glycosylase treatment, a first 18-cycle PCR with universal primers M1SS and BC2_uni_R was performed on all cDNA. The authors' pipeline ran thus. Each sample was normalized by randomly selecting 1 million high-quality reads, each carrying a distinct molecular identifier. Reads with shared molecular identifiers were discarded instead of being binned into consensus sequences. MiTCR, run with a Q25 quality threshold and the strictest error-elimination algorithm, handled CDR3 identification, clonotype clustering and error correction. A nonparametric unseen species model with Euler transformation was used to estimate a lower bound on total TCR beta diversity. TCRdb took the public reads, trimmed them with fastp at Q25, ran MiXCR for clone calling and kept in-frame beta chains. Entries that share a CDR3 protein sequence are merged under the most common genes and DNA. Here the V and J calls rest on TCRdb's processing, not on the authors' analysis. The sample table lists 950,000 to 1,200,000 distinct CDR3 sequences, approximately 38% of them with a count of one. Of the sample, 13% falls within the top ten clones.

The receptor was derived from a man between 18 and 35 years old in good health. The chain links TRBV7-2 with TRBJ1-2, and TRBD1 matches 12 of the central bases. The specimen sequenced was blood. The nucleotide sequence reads TGTGCCAGCAGCTCATCTGGGACAGGGGGCGGAGGCTACACCTTC. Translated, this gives CASSSSGTGGGGYTF.